This entry concerns a single T cell receptor (beta chain). Using immunoSEQ multiplex PCR, the repertoire was profiled, and TCRdb retains in-frame clones only, with some absent. The data contain roughly 120,000 clones, about 90% of them singletons. This entry belongs to a study of siplizumab effects on memory and regulatory T cells. The CDR3 contains 13 residues. Germline CDR1 LNHDA, CDR2 SQIVND (reference sequence). After removal of 5 bases from V and 6 bases from J, the junction contained 7 bases not matched to a gene. The sequenced material came from Tregs sorted from blood. The sequence was collected from a human donor in good health. The chain is built from TRBV19 and TRBJ2-7; 7 bases are shared with TRBD1. As DNA, the CDR3 is TGTGCCAGTAGTTCCGAGACAGGGAGCGAGCAGTACTTC. This codes for CASSSETGSEQYF.